This passage covers 30 T cell receptor beta chains from one sample sequenced in a study of blood T cells in healthy people across ages. A sample-barcoded 5' primer and a J-beta primer mix were used in a second PCR of roughly 6 to 12 cycles. TCRdb called the 5' RACE reads again in MiXCR, with one record for every CDR3 protein. The data hold 800,000 or so distinct CDR3 sequences, with 20% to 25% observed a single time. The same data also went into a second study, on T cells of mothers and their children.

The sample taken for sequencing was blood. Source of these receptors: a boy aged 5-17 years in good health.

The CDR3 DNA sequence: TGTGCCACCACCGGGGGGTGGGCAACTAATGAAAAACTGTTTTTT. Its protein is CATTGGWATNEKLFF. The V gene is TRBV28, the J gene TRBJ1-4, with a tentative D call TRBD1 (5 bases). This CDR3 contains 15 residues. The V end was cut by 10 bases, the J end by 0 bases, with 15 bases between. CDR1 MDHEN and CDR2 SYDVKM come from the germline V gene.

This chain connects TRBV29-1 to TRBJ1-3; D is uncertain. Germline V gene lookup returns CDR1 SQVTM and CDR2 ANQGSEA. This CDR3 comprises 13 residues. The V end was cut by 5 bases, the J end by 1 base, with 9 bases between. The CDR3 nucleotides read TGCAGCGTTACAGTGAGGTCTGGAAACACCATATATTTT. Its protein product is CSVTVRSGNTIYF.

The chain recombines TRBV29-1 with TRBJ2-7, with a possible D match to TRBD1 (5 bases). The V gene lost 1 base and the J gene lost 9 bases, with 13 bases spanning the gap. Germline assignment: CDR1 SQVTM and CDR2 ANQGSEA. The CDR3 has 12 amino acids. The CDR3 coding sequence is TGCAGCGTTGAAGGTTTCTGGGGCGGGCAGTACTTC. Its translation is CSVEGFWGGQYF.

V and J are TRBV7-2 and TRBJ2-7; D is uncertain. The V end lost 8 bases, the J end lost 1 base, and 18 bases lay between the germline ends. The V gene's germline CDR1 is SGHTA and CDR2 FQGNSA. This CDR3 has 15 residues. CDR3 DNA sequence: TGTGCCAGCTCACAGTCGGTGAAGCTGTCCTACGAGCAGTACTTC. This translates into CASSQSVKLSYEQYF. Combining the CDR3 with reference TRBV7-2 and TRBJ2-7 gives the whole variable domain GAGVSQSPSNKVTEKGKDVELRCDPISGHTALYWYRQSLGQGLEFLIYFQGNSAPDKSGLPSDRFSAERTGGSVSTLTIQRTQQEDSAVYLCASSQSVKLSYEQYFGPGTRLTVT.

V gene TRBV4-1 combines with J gene TRBJ2-7; maybe TRBD1 (6 bases). Per the germline V gene, CDR1 is MGHRA and CDR2 is YSYEKL. The CDR3 has 15 amino acids. V gave up 1 base and J gave up 2 bases, with 12 bases separating them. The CDR3 nucleotides read TGCGCCAGCAGCCAAGCAGGGGATCTCACCTACGAGCAGTACTTC. The encoded protein is CASSQAGDLTYEQYF.

This clonotype was counted a few times. The CDR3 region has the DNA TGCAGTGCTATGACTAGCGGGGGGGTCCTAGCCAAAAACATTCAGTACTTC. Its protein product is CSAMTSGGVLAKNIQYF. The rearrangement uses TRBV20-1 and TRBJ2-4; 14 positions match TRBD2. The CDR3 loop spans 17 amino acids. The ends lost 4 bases at V and 0 bases at J; junction bases unmatched: 5. Germline-derived CDR1 and CDR2 are DFQATT and SNEGSKA (reference sequence).

This clonotype was found a few times. This chain connects TRBV7-2 to TRBJ2-5; D possibly corresponds to TRBD1 (6 bases). The end of the DNA is better explained by TRBJ2-1, so the J call may be wrong. Germline lookup yields CDR1 SGHTA and CDR2 FQGNSA. The length of the CDR3 is 14 residues. The CDR3 sequence: CASSLSGTLNEQFF. CDR3 coding DNA: TGTGCCAGCAGCTTGTCCGGGACACTTAATGAGCAGTTCTTC.

A few counts support this clonotype. The chain couples TRBV7-2 to TRBJ1-2, with 7 bases that match TRBD1. Germline-derived CDR1 and CDR2 are SGHTA and FQGNSA. J gave up 4 bases and V 5 bases, and 10 bases lay outside the gene matches. CDR3 length: 15 amino acids. The CDR3 here is CASSQGVGVPYGYTF. The CDR3 bases are TGTGCCAGCAGCCAGGGGGTTGGGGTTCCCTATGGCTACACCTTC.

The chain uses TRBV12-5 and TRBJ2-4; D is ambiguous. This CDR3 spans 15 amino acids. Germline V gene lookup returns CDR1 LGHNT and CDR2 FRNRAP. V gave up 2 bases and J gave up 0 bases, with 8 bases separating them. DNA of the CDR3: TGTGCTAGTGGTTTGTACTTACTAGCCAAAAACATTCAGTACTTC. This codes for CASGLYLLAKNIQYF.

The chain carries TRBV4-3 and TRBJ2-1; D perhaps matches TRBD2 (5 bases). CDR1 is LGHNA, CDR2 YSLEER, per germline. Trimming cost V 2 bases and J 2 bases, with 13 bases left between them. The CDR3 consists of 16 residues. In nucleotides, the CDR3 is TGCGCCAGCAGCCAACACAGCGGTATTCCCTACAATGAGCAGTTCTTC. It translates to CASSQHSGIPYNEQFF.

This clonotype showed up just a few times. The chain combines TRBV11-2 with TRBJ2-3, with 8 bases fitting TRBD1. With V trimmed by 4 bases and J by 3 bases, 21 bases remained unmatched. Germline-derived CDR1 and CDR2 are SGHAT and FQNNGV. CDR3 length equals 20 residues. The CDR3 DNA reads TGTGCCAGCAGCTCAATGGACAGGGTGGTATGGGGAGTGAGGACAGATACGCAGTATTTT. Its protein product is CASSSMDRVVWGVRTDTQYF.

A few counts support this clonotype. The chain recombines TRBV7-2 with TRBJ2-1; 10 bases line up with TRBD2. V dropped 5 bases and J dropped 7; count of bases not matched to a gene: 8. This CDR3 comprises 15 residues. Germline V lookup: CDR1 SGHTA, CDR2 FQGNSA. The CDR3 DNA reads as TGTGCCAGCAGCCTGTTAGCGGGAGGTTGGAATGAGCAGTTCTTC. Protein: CASSLLAGGWNEQFF.

Points on this clonotype: Because the CDR3 is missing its conserved closing phenylalanine or tryptophan, this is likely a read error. The J gene is TRBJ2-7, the V gene TRBV7-9; unclear D gene. The germline V and J ends were trimmed by 5 bases and 5 bases, with 7 bases remaining between them. The CDR3 extends over 11 amino acids. Germline V gives CDR1 SEHNR, CDR2 FQNEAQ (reference sequence). CDR3 nucleotide sequence: TGTGCCAGCAGCCCAGGACACGAGCAGTACTCC. It codes for CASSPGHEQYS.

In this sample, this clonotype turned up a few times. This chain joins TRBV29-1 and TRBJ2-2; no definite D call. Per the germline V gene, CDR1 is SQVTM and CDR2 is ANQGSEA. This CDR3 spans 12 amino acids. V was trimmed by 4 bases and J by 6 bases, leaving 9 bases between them. The CDR3 bases are TGCAGCGTTGTAAAGGGCGCCGGGGAGCTGTTTTTT. The encoded protein is CSVVKGAGELFF.

This chain uses TRBV9 with TRBJ1-6, with TRBD1 as a possible D gene (5 bases). Germline lookup yields CDR1 SGDLS and CDR2 YYNGEE. The V and J ends lost 1 base and 0 bases respectively, with 8 bases between them. This CDR3 is built from 16 residues. The DNA of the CDR3 is TGTGCCAGCAGCGTATCAGGGAGCTCCTATAATTCACCCCTCCACTTT. Translating it yields CASSVSGSSYNSPLHF.

This clonotype was recorded a few times. CDR3: CASRPAQAKNIQYF. CDR3 DNA: TGTGCCAGCAGGCCAGCCCAGGCCAAAAACATTCAGTACTTC. V usage is TRBV6-5 and J usage is TRBJ2-4, with D uncertain. Deletions cut 6 bases from V and 1 base from J, with 10 bases between. CDR1 MNHEY and CDR2 SVGAGI come from the germline V gene. The CDR3 spans 14 residues.

This rearrangement joins TRBV7-9 to TRBJ2-5, with D perhaps being TRBD1 or TRBD2 (5 bases each). Near its end, the DNA agrees better with TRBJ2-7, so the J call may be wrong. CDR3 size: 15 residues. Germline V gene lookup returns CDR1 SEHNR and CDR2 FQNEAQ (reference sequence). The CDR3 sequence is CASSPIQGGGYEQYF. As DNA, the CDR3 is TGTGCCAGCAGCCCAATCCAGGGTGGGGGCTACGAGCAGTACTTC.

This clonotype showed up just a few times. This chain connects TRBV14 to TRBJ2-1; no clear D gene. The J call may be faulty, since TRBJ2-7 better matches the DNA end. CDR1 SGHDN and CDR2 FVKESK come from the germline V gene. The length of the CDR3 is 13 residues. The CDR3 bases are TGTGCCAGCAGCCAAGATAAGGTCTACGAGCAGTACTTC. This translates into CASSQDKVYEQYF.

The rearrangement uses TRBV5-6 and TRBJ2-7, with D uncertain. The germline V and J ends were trimmed by 1 base and 2 bases, with 7 bases remaining between them. CDR1 is SGHDT, CDR2 YYEEEE, per germline. The CDR3 contains 13 residues. CDR3 sequence (DNA): TGTGCCAGCAGCTTGCAGCGAGCCTACGAGCAGTACTTC. It specifies CASSLQRAYEQYF. The whole variable domain, remainder taken from reference TRBV5-6 and TRBJ2-7, is DAGVTQSPTHLIKTRGQQVTLRCSPKSGHDTVSWYQQALGQGPQFIFQYYEEEERQRGNFPDRFSGHQFPNYSSELNVNALLLGDSALYLCASSLQRAYEQYFGPGTRLTVT.

This rearrangement joins TRBV19 to TRBJ2-5, with 7 nucleotides matching TRBD2. The tail of the sequence fits TRBJ2-1 better, so the J call may be wrong. The CDR3 extends over 12 amino acids. Germline-derived CDR1 and CDR2 are LNHDA and SQIVND (reference sequence). The CDR3, as DNA: TGTGCCAGTAGCCGGGACTATCTTGAGCAGTTCTTC. It specifies CASSRDYLEQFF.

The rearrangement links TRBV20-1 to TRBJ2-5; D is unresolved. The V gene's germline CDR1 is DFQATT and CDR2 SNEGSKA (reference sequence). The CDR3 has 15 amino acids. V gave up 5 bases and J gave up 0 bases, with 16 bases separating them. The CDR3 sequence is CSARTGTWYQETQYF. CDR3 nucleotide sequence: TGCAGTGCTCGGACCGGAACTTGGTACCAAGAGACCCAGTACTTC.

The rearrangement uses TRBV25-1 and TRBJ2-1, with 8 bases matching TRBD2. Trimming at V came to 5 bases and at J to 0 bases, leaving 3 bases not matched to a gene. The CDR3 has 15 residues. CDR1 and CDR2 (germline): MGHDK, SYGVNS. In DNA form, the CDR3 reads TGTGCCAGCAGTATGGCGGGAGGCTCCTACAATGAGCAGTTCTTC. Its protein is CASSMAGGSYNEQFF.

J is TRBJ2-2 and V is TRBV24-1; D not certain. The CDR3 sequence is 14 residues long. V dropped 6 bases and J dropped 0 bases, with 7 bases sitting between them. Germline CDR1 KGHDR, CDR2 SFDVKD. The DNA of the CDR3 is TGTGCCACCAGTTCCCGGGCGAACACCGGGGAGCTGTTTTTT. This codes for CATSSRANTGELFF.

This clonotype turned up a few times. This sequence joins TRBV7-9 and TRBJ2-5; D is ambiguous. The CDR3 loop spans 15 amino acids. The V and J ends lost 2 bases and 2 bases respectively, with 12 bases between them. Germline CDR1 reads SEHNR; CDR2 reads FQNEAQ (reference sequence). The CDR3 loop is CASSLFPRLQETQYF. The CDR3 nucleotides read TGTGCCAGCAGCTTATTCCCTCGGCTGCAAGAGACCCAGTACTTC.

This clonotype was recorded a few times. V is TRBV4-3 and J is TRBJ2-1; either TRBD1 or TRBD2 may fit D (5 bases each). In germline, CDR1 is LGHNA, CDR2 YSLEER. This CDR3 spans 15 amino acids. With 4 bases removed from V and 4 bases from J, the gap between germline ends came to 14 bases. The CDR3 nucleotides are TGCGCCAGCAGCCTTACAAGAGAGGGGTACAATGAGCAGTTCTTC. It codes for CASSLTREGYNEQFF.

The rearrangement links TRBV6-1 to TRBJ2-1; no clear D gene. Germline V gene data show CDR1 as MNHNS and CDR2 as SASEGT. Between the trimmed V and J ends, which lost 4 bases and 4 bases, there was a span of 11 bases. The CDR3 runs to 14 residues. The CDR3 DNA is TGTGCCAGCAGTGTCAGGCAGGATTACAATGAGCAGTTCTTC. Encoded protein: CASSVRQDYNEQFF.

This clonotype was seen only a few times. CDR3 region: CASSRRTGSSYNEQFF. In nucleotides, the CDR3 is TGTGCCAGCAGTCGGAGGACAGGGAGCTCCTACAATGAGCAGTTCTTC. The chain carries TRBV28 and TRBJ2-1; the match to TRBD1 covers 8 bases. The germline V gene encodes CDR1 MDHEN and CDR2 SYDVKM. The CDR3 is made up of 16 amino acids. V shed 5 bases, J shed 0 bases, and the junction held 6 bases outside the gene matches.

V gene TRBV9 combines with J gene TRBJ2-5, with D maybe TRBD1 (5 bases). Judging by the DNA end, TRBJ2-7 fits better; the J call may be wrong. CDR1 is SGDLS, CDR2 YYNGEE, per germline. The CDR3 has 15 residues. CDR3 amino acids: CASSVEVGVAYEQYF. The CDR3, as DNA: TGTGCCAGCAGCGTAGAAGTAGGGGTAGCCTACGAGCAGTACTTC.

This sequence joins TRBV4-3 and TRBJ1-4; D gene ambiguous. The V gene lost 4 bases and the J gene lost 2 bases, with 17 bases spanning the gap. CDR3 size: 17 residues. The germline V gene encodes CDR1 LGHNA and CDR2 YSLEER. Written as DNA, the CDR3 is TGCGCCAGCAGCCCCCACTCGCCGCACCTGACTAATGAAAAACTGTTTTTT. As protein: CASSPHSPHLTNEKLFF.

This chain joins TRBV4-1 and TRBJ2-5; D unresolved. The assigned J gene may be wrong: the sequence end matches TRBJ2-1 better. Looked up from germline, CDR1 is MGHRA and CDR2 is YSYEKL. The CDR3 contains 15 residues. The CDR3 DNA sequence: TGCGCCAGCAGCCCCCAACCCATACTAAGTAATGAGCAGTTCTTC. Encoded protein: CASSPQPILSNEQFF.